A selection of T cell receptor beta chains follows, all from one sample in a study of T cells after yellow fever vaccination. TCRdb re-analysed the 5' RACE reads in MiXCR, keeping a single row per CDR3 protein. The table includes around 530,000 distinct CDR3 sequences, less than 20% detected once. Material: PBMCs, obtained about 5 days after the first yellow fever vaccination. The receptor source for this set is a man aged 18 to 35 who received the YFV17D yellow fever vaccine. The CDR3 runs from the conserved cysteine through the conserved F or W. The D gene is left open where the match is weak. Rows may omit the clone size; those that give it use once, few, many or a size class.

cdr3_length	clone_size	d_call	j_call	v_call	cdr3_nt	cdr3_aa
15	few	-	TRBJ2-1	TRBV3-1	TGTGCCAGCAGCGCATCGGATAGCTCCTACAATGAGCAGTTCTTC	CASSASDSSYNEQFF
14	-	-	TRBJ2-2	TRBV5-5	TGTGCCAGCAGCTTGTATTCCGGGACCGGGGAGCTGTTTTTT	CASSLYSGTGELFF
18	-	TRBD2	TRBJ2-7	TRBV7-2	TGTGCCAGCAGCTTCAGGGCTAGCGGGGGCCGTGGGACCTACGAGCAGTACTTC	CASSFRASGGRGTYEQYF
14	few	-	TRBJ1-2	TRBV10-3	TGTGCCATCACCTCCTTGGCAGGGTCTGATGGCTACACCTTC	CAITSLAGSDGYTF
12	-	-	TRBJ2-1	TRBV10-1	TGCGCCAGCAGACCTCTCCGATATGAGCAGTTCTTC	CASRPLRYEQFF
14	few	-	TRBJ1-2	TRBV20-1	TGCAGTGCTTGGGACGGGGTAGCTAACTATGGCTACACCTTC	CSAWDGVANYGYTF
15	-	-	TRBJ2-3	TRBV20-1	TGCAGTGCTAGTGGGGCTAGCGAACGCACAGATACGCAGTATTTT	CSASGASERTDTQYF
14	few	-	TRBJ1-5	TRBV12-3/TRBV12-4	TGTGCCAGCAGCCCCGACGGATACAATCAGCCCCAGCATTTT	CASSPDGYNQPQHF
14	few	TRBD2	TRBJ2-3	TRBV7-2	TGTGCCAGCAGCACACGAAGCGGGGGAGATACGCAGTATTTT	CASSTRSGGDTQYF
13	few	TRBD2	TRBJ2-5	TRBV20-1	TGCAGTCGACTAGCGGGGGCCGAAGAGACCCAGTACTTC	CSRLAGAEETQYF
14	-	-	TRBJ2-1	TRBV11-2	TGTGCCAGCAGCTTTGGTTTCTCTGCGCCCGGGCAGTTCTTC	CASSFGFSAPGQFF
12	-	TRBD1	TRBJ1-1	TRBV30	TGTGCCTGGAGTTGGGACAGACCTGAAGCTTTCTTT	CAWSWDRPEAFF
15	-	TRBD2	TRBJ2-3	TRBV3-1	TGTGCCAGCAGCCGGACTAGCGGGGGATCATATCCGCAGTATTTT	CASSRTSGGSYPQYF
15	-	-	TRBJ1-1	TRBV2	TGTGCCAGCACACCCGTGGTAGGGGAGAACACTGAAGCTTTCTTT	CASTPVVGENTEAFF
15	-	TRBD1	TRBJ1-2	TRBV19	TGTGCCAGTACGTCGTATCAGGGGGCGTTGGGAGGCTACACCTTC	CASTSYQGALGGYTF
16	-	-	TRBJ1-1	TRBV20-1	TGCAGTGCTAGGGCGGACAGACGAACCGGGAACACTGAAGCTTTCTTT	CSARADRRTGNTEAFF
15	few	-	TRBJ1-5	TRBV4-3	TGCGCCAGCAGCCAAGATTTCAGGGGAGGTCAGCCCCAGCATTTT	CASSQDFRGGQPQHF
13	-	TRBD1	TRBJ2-2	TRBV20-1	TGCAGTGCCGACAGGGGTAACACCGGGGAGCTGTTTTTT	CSADRGNTGELFF
16	-	TRBD1	TRBJ1-6	TRBV27	TGTGCCAGCAGAGGACAGGGGGGCGCCTATAATTCACCCCTCCACTTT	CASRGQGGAYNSPLHF
19	once	TRBD1	TRBJ1-6	TRBV19	TGTGCCAGTAGGCCGAGGACAGGCCTAAAAGGAACGTATAATTCACCCCTCCACTTT	CASRPRTGLKGTYNSPLHF
16	few	-	TRBJ2-5	TRBV5-5	TGTGCCAGCAGCTTGTTCAATGGGGCTCAGGGAGAGACCCAGTACTTC	CASSLFNGAQGETQYF
14	many	TRBD2	TRBJ2-5	TRBV6-1	TGTGCCAGCAGTGGACTAGCGGGGGGAGAGACCCAGTACTTC	CASSGLAGGETQYF
12	-	-	TRBJ2-1	TRBV20-1	TGCAGTGCTAGTTTTCGGGGCAATGAGCAGTTCTTC	CSASFRGNEQFF
14	many	-	TRBJ2-6	TRBV7-2	TGTGCCAGCAGCTTAGCGACTGGGGCCAACGTCCTGACTTTC	CASSLATGANVLTF
13	few	-	TRBJ2-5	TRBV6-2/TRBV6-3	TGTGCCAGCGGCCACAGGATACAAGAGACCCAGTACTTC	CASGHRIQETQYF
12	few	-	TRBJ1-1	TRBV29-1	TGCAGCGTCAAGAGGGAGAACACTGAAGCTTTCTTT	CSVKRENTEAFF
15	-	TRBD1	TRBJ2-1	TRBV20-1	TGCAGTGCTAGAGATCCCCGGACAGGGTTCAATGAGCAGTTCTTC	CSARDPRTGFNEQFF
18	many	-	TRBJ2-3	TRBV11-1	TGTGCCAGCAGCACTCTTGGGAGGGGCTTCCAGGGGACAGATACGCAGTATTTT	CASSTLGRGFQGTDTQYF
14	few	TRBD2	TRBJ2-5	TRBV5-1	TGCGCCAGCAGCGTAACACTAGCGGAAGAGACCCAGTACTTC	CASSVTLAEETQYF
13	-	-	TRBJ1-1	TRBV11-2	TGTGCCAGCGTCAGGGGCCTCGGGACTGAAGCTTTCTTT	CASVRGLGTEAFF
13	-	TRBD2	TRBJ2-5	TRBV27	TGTGCCAGCAGAGGACTAGCGGGAGAGACCCAGTACTTC	CASRGLAGETQYF
18	-	TRBD2	TRBJ2-5	TRBV20-1	TGCAGTGCTACCCCTAGCAGCGGGGGAAGTCCTCACCAAGAGACCCAGTACTTC	CSATPSSGGSPHQETQYF
16	-	TRBD1	TRBJ2-4	TRBV6-5	TGTGCCAGCAGTTCCAAAAAGACAGGGTTCAAAAACATTCAGTACTTC	CASSSKKTGFKNIQYF
13	-	-	TRBJ1-2	TRBV5-4	TGTGCCAGCAGCTTGTGGGGTGTCTATGGCTACACCTTC	CASSLWGVYGYTF
15	-	-	TRBJ2-3	TRBV9	TGTGCCAGCAGCGTAGAAGGGGGATACACAGATACGCAGTATTTT	CASSVEGGYTDTQYF
14	-	-	TRBJ2-1	TRBV28	TGTGCCAGCAGCTCCTCCCGGGCCGACAATGAGCAGTTCTTC	CASSSSRADNEQFF
17	-	-	TRBJ2-2	TRBV5-1	TGCGCCAGCAGCCCCGCGCCGGTGTCGGGACTGACCGGGGAGCTGTTTTTT	CASSPAPVSGLTGELFF
12	many	-	TRBJ1-2	TRBV20-1	TGCAGTGCTATTCCCCGATTCTATGGCTACACCTTC	CSAIPRFYGYTF
14	few	TRBD1	TRBJ1-4	TRBV6-2/TRBV6-3	TGTGCCAGCAGTGTCGGGACAGGGGCTGAAAAACTGTTTTTT	CASSVGTGAEKLFF
17	few	TRBD1	TRBJ1-1	TRBV6-5	TGTGCCAGCAGTTACTCAACAGGGGCGATTATTACGGCTGAAGCTTTCTTT	CASSYSTGAIITAEAFF
15	-	TRBD1	TRBJ2-5	TRBV7-7	TGTGCCAGCAGCGGCCGGACAGGGCGTGAGGAGACCCAGTACTTC	CASSGRTGREETQYF